These 14 T cell receptor beta chains share one sample of origin, sequenced in a study of T cell responses to AZD1222 COVID-19 vaccine. Libraries were prepared by immunoSEQ multiplex PCR; TCRdb keeps only in-frame clonotypes and omits some of them. The sample records roughly 75,000 clones, more than 75% being singletons. Sequenced material: peripheral blood, taken 28 days after the second AZD1222 dose. Source of these receptors: an adult who received the AZD1222 COVID-19 vaccine.

The CDR3 coding sequence is TGTGCCAGCAGCGCTCTCGGCGGGCGAACCTACAATGAGCAGTTCTTC. The encoded protein is CASSALGGRTYNEQFF. This chain links TRBV9 with TRBJ2-1, with D possibly matching TRBD2 (5 bases). Germline V lookup: CDR1 SGDLS, CDR2 YYNGEE. The CDR3 has 16 amino acids. Trimming pared 3 bases from V and 2 bases from J, leaving 15 bases between.

The J gene is TRBJ1-6, the V gene TRBV5-1; no clear D. The germline V and J ends were trimmed by 1 base and 9 bases, with 8 bases remaining between them. Germline V CDR1 and CDR2: SGHRS, YFSETQ. CDR3 size: 13 residues. The CDR3 coding sequence is TGCGCCAGCAGCTTGTGGGGAGGTTCACCCCTCCACTTT. The encoded protein is CASSLWGGSPLHF.

The V gene is TRBV7-2, the J gene TRBJ2-5; unclear D gene. Germline-derived CDR1 and CDR2 are SGHTA and FQGNSA. The ends were cut back, 0 bases at V and 9 bases at J, with 14 bases in the middle. The CDR3 totals 14 residues. This CDR3 reads CASSLARYRASQYF. For the CDR3, the DNA is TGTGCCAGCAGCTTAGCGCGGTACCGAGCTTCCCAGTACTTC.

V gene TRBV5-4 combines with J gene TRBJ1-5, with D hard to call. Germline V gives CDR1 SGHNT, CDR2 YYREEE (reference sequence). V lost 0 bases and J 2 bases, leaving 9 bases between the germline ends. This CDR3 contains 15 residues. The CDR3 DNA reads as TGTGCCAGCAGCTTGGGGGTGGGAGGCAATCAGCCCCAGCATTTT. Its translation is CASSLGVGGNQPQHF.

The chain links TRBV5-4 to TRBJ1-2, with D hard to call. The CDR3 covers 15 residues. Between the trimmed V and J ends, which lost 6 bases and 4 bases, there was a span of 19 bases. Germline V gene lookup returns CDR1 SGHNT and CDR2 YYREEE (reference sequence). In DNA, the CDR3 is TGTGCCAGCATCCCTTCCCGAGGAGAACCCTATGGCTACACCTTC. It translates to CASIPSRGEPYGYTF. Full variable domain (outside the CDR3, taken from reference TRBV5-4 and TRBJ1-2): ETGVTQSPTHLIKTRGQQVTLRCSSQSGHNTVSWYQQALGQGPQFIFQYYREEENGRGNFPPRFSGLQFPNYSSELNVNALELDDSALYLCASIPSRGEPYGYTFGSGTRLTVV.

The chain is built from TRBV19 and TRBJ1-2; no reliable D call. CDR1 is LNHDA and CDR2 is SQIVND in the germline V gene (reference sequence). This CDR3 comprises 13 residues. V was shortened by 7 bases and J by 8 bases, with 17 bases between the two germline ends. CDR3 amino acids: CASIRWRRPGYTF. The CDR3 coding sequence is TGTGCCAGTATCCGATGGCGTCGGCCCGGCTACACCTTC.

The rearrangement uses TRBV10-3 and TRBJ1-2; 8 nucleotides align to TRBD1. Germline trimming cut 4 bases from V and 2 bases from J; bases unmatched to any gene: 3. The CDR3 is 14 amino acids. Germline V gene data show CDR1 as ENHRY and CDR2 as SYGVKD. The CDR3 loop reads CAISGGTGNYGYTF. CDR3 nucleotide sequence: TGTGCCATCAGTGGGGGGACAGGAAACTATGGCTACACCTTC.

The chain is built from TRBV2 and TRBJ1-5; D is undetermined. Germline lookup yields CDR1 SNHLY and CDR2 FYNNEI. V was trimmed by 5 bases and J by 4 bases, leaving 9 bases between them. The CDR3 sequence is 13 residues long. CDR3 residues: CASSSTENQPQHF. The CDR3, as DNA: TGTGCCAGCAGTTCAACAGAGAATCAGCCCCAGCATTTT.

The V gene is TRBV6-5, the J gene TRBJ1-5; D gene uncertain. CDR1 is MNHEY, CDR2 SVGAGI, per germline. Trimming removed 8 bases at V and 8 bases at J, with 16 bases between. This CDR3 spans 13 amino acids. CDR3: CASGARGKEPQHF. The DNA for the CDR3 is TGTGCCAGCGGCGCCCGAGGGAAGGAGCCCCAGCATTTT.

This clone was detected a few times. The chain combines TRBV30 with TRBJ2-7; D is unresolved. The CDR3 runs 12 residues. Per germline, CDR1 GTSNPN and CDR2 SVGIG (reference sequence). Deletions cut 1 base from V and 3 bases from J, with 7 bases between. The CDR3 region is CAWSAGHYEQYF. The CDR3 DNA is TGTGCCTGGAGTGCTGGGCACTACGAGCAGTACTTC. The full variable domain, with the rest looked up from reference TRBV30 and TRBJ2-7, is SQTIHQWPATLVQPVGSPLSLECTVEGTSNPNLYWYRQAAGRGLQLLFYSVGIGQISSEVPQNLSASRPQDRQFILSSKKLLLSDSGFYLCAWSAGHYEQYFGPGTRLTVT.

CDR3 residues: CASSGAGTPDYTIYF. In DNA form, the CDR3 reads TGTGCCAGTAGTGGTGCCGGGACACCAGATTACACCATATATTTT. This chain connects TRBV19 to TRBJ1-3; maybe TRBD1 (6 bases). Trimming shortened V by 5 bases and J by 8 bases, and 19 bases separated the two germline ends. Per the germline V gene, CDR1 is LNHDA and CDR2 is SQIVND (reference sequence). The CDR3 has 15 residues.

The table lists this clone with a few counts. This chain joins TRBV7-9 and TRBJ1-2; no reliable D call. Germline values: CDR1 SEHNR, CDR2 FQNEAQ (reference sequence). This CDR3 is built from 15 residues. V dropped 3 bases and J dropped 5 bases, with 16 bases sitting between them. CDR3: CASSLVNQAQYGYTF. CDR3 in DNA: TGTGCCAGCAGCTTGGTTAATCAGGCTCAATATGGCTACACCTTC.

This sequence joins TRBV11-3 and TRBJ2-5; D call uncertain. This CDR3 region has 13 residues. Deletions cut 0 bases from V and 2 bases from J, with 4 bases between. Germline V CDR1 and CDR2: SGHNT, YENEEA. The CDR3 is CASSLDGQETQYF. The CDR3 DNA follows: TGTGCCAGCAGCTTAGATGGACAAGAGACCCAGTACTTC. The variable domain in full, with the rest retrieved from reference TRBV11-3 and TRBJ2-5, is EAGVVQSPRYKIIEKKQPVAFWCNPISGHNTLYWYLQNLGQGPELLIRYENEEAVDDSQLPKDRFSAERLKGVDSTLKIQPAELGDSAVYLCASSLDGQETQYFGPGTRLLVL.

The chain uses TRBV7-2 and TRBJ2-3; a possible D gene is TRBD2 (7 bases). This CDR3 region has 15 residues. V was shortened by 7 bases and J by 3 bases, with 17 bases between the two germline ends. The germline gives CDR1 SGHTA, CDR2 FQGNSA. The CDR3 region has the DNA TGTGCCAGCACCCTGGAGGGGGGGGCAACAGATACGCAGTATTTT. This encodes CASTLEGGATDTQYF.